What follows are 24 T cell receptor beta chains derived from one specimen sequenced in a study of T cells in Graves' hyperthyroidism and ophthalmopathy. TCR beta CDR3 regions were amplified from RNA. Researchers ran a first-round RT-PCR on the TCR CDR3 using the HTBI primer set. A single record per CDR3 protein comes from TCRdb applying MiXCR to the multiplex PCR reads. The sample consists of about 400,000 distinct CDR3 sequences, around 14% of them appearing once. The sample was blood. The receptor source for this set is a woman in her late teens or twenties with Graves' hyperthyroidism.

CDR3 sequence reads: CSVFHQGKNTEAFF. The CDR3 DNA follows: TGCAGCGTTTTTCATCAGGGAAAGAACACTGAAGCTTTCTTT. The chain combines TRBV29-1 with TRBJ1-1; the D gene is possibly TRBD1 (5 bases). This CDR3 contains 14 residues. V was pared by 5 bases and J by 1 base, with 14 bases between. The germline CDR1 and CDR2 sequences are SQVTM and ANQGSEA.

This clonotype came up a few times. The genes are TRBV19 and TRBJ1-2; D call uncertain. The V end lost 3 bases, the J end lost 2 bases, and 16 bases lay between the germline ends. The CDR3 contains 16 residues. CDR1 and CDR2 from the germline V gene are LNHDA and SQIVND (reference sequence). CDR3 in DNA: TGTGCCAGTAGTATTCACACCAGGTTAACAAACTATGGCTACACCTTC. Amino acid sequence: CASSIHTRLTNYGYTF.

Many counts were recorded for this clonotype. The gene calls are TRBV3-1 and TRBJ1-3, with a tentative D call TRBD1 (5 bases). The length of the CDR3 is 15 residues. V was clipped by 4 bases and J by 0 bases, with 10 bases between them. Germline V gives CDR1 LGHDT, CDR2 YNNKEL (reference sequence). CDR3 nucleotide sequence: TGTGCCAGCAGCCTTCTGACAGCCTCTGGAAACACCATATATTTT. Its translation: CASSLLTASGNTIYF.

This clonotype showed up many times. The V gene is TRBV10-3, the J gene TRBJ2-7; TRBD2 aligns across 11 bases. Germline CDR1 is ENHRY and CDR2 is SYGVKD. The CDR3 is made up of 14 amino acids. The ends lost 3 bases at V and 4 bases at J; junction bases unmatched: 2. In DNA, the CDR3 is TGTGCCATCAGTGAAGGGACTAGCGGATACGAGCAGTACTTC. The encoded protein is CAISEGTSGYEQYF.

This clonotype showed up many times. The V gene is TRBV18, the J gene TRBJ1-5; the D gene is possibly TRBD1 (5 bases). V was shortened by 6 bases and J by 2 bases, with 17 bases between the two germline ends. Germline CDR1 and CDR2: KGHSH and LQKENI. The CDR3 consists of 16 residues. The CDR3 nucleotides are TGTGCCAGCTCCCCGGGGGGGGGTTTTGGCAATCAGCCCCAGCATTTT. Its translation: CASSPGGGFGNQPQHF.

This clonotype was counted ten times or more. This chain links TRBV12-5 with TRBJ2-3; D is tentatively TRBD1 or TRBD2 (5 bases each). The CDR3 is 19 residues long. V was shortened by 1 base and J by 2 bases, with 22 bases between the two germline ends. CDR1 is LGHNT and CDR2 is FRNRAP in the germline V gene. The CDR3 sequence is CASGLGAGGSDWNTDTQYF. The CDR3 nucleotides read TGTGCTAGTGGTTTGGGGGCTGGGGGATCGGATTGGAACACAGATACGCAGTATTTT.

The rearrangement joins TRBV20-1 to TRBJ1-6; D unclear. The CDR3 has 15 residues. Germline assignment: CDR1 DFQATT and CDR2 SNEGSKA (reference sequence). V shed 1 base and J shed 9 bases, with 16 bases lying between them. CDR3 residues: CSARAPGGGSSPLHF. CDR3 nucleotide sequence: TGCAGTGCTAGAGCCCCGGGTGGTGGGAGTTCACCCCTCCACTTT.

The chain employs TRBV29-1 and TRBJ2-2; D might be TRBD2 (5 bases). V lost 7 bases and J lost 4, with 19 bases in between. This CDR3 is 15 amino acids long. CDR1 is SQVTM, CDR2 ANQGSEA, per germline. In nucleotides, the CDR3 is TGCAGCGCCCCTGGACGGGGTAAGAGCACCGGGGAGCTGTTTTTT. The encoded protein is CSAPGRGKSTGELFF.

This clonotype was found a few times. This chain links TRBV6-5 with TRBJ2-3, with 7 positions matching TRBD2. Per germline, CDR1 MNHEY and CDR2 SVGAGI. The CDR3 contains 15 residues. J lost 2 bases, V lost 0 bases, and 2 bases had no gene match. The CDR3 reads CASSYSSGPTDTQYF. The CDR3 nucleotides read TGTGCCAGCAGTTACTCTAGCGGGCCCACAGATACGCAGTATTTT.

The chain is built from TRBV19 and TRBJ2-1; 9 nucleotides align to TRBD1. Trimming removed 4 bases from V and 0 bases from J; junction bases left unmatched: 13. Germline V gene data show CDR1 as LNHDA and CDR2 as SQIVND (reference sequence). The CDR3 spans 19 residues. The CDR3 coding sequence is TGTGCCAGTAGTACGCCCAGGACAGGGGCCCGGGGCTCCTACAATGAGCAGTTCTTC. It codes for CASSTPRTGARGSYNEQFF.

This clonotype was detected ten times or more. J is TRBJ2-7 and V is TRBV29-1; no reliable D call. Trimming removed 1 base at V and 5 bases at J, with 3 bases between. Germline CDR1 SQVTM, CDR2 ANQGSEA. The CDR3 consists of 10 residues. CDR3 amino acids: CSVEVDEQYF. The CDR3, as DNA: TGCAGCGTTGAAGTGGACGAGCAGTACTTC.

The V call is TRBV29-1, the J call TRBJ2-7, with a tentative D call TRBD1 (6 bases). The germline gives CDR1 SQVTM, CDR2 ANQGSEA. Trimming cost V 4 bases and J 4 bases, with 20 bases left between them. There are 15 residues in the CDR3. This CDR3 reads CSVGTRGGLRYEQYF. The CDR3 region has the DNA TGCAGCGTTGGGACCAGGGGCGGGCTGCGATACGAGCAGTACTTC.

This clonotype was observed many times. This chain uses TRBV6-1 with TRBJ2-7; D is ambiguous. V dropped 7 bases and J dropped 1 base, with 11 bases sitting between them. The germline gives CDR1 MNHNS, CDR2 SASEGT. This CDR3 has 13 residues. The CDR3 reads CASNVSPSYEQYF. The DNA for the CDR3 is TGTGCCAGCAACGTAAGCCCTTCCTACGAGCAGTACTTC.

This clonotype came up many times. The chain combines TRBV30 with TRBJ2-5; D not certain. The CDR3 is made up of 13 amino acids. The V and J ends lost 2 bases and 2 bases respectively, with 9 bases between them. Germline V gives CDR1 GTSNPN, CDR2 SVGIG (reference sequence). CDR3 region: CAWSRQPQETQYF. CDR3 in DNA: TGTGCCTGGAGTAGGCAGCCTCAAGAGACCCAGTACTTC. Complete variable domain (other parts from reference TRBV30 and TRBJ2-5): SQTIHQWPATLVQPVGSPLSLECTVEGTSNPNLYWYRQAAGRGLQLLFYSVGIGQISSEVPQNLSASRPQDRQFILSSKKLLLSDSGFYLCAWSRQPQETQYFGPGTRLLVL.

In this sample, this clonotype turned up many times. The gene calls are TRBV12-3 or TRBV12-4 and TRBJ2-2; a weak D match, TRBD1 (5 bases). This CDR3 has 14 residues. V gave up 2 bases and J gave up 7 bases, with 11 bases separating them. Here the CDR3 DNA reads TGTGCCAGCAGTTTACAGCAGGGTGGCGGGGAGCTGTTTTTT. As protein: CASSLQQGGGELFF.

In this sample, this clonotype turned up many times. The DNA for the CDR3 is TGTGCCAGCAGCCCGGGACTAGCGGGGTACTACGAGCAGTACTTC. It is translated as CASSPGLAGYYEQYF. This chain uses TRBV27 with TRBJ2-7; 13 positions match TRBD2. V lost 6 bases and J lost 3; bases outside the gene matches: 5. The germline CDR1 and CDR2 sequences are MNHEY and SMNVEV (reference sequence). The CDR3 length is 15 residues.

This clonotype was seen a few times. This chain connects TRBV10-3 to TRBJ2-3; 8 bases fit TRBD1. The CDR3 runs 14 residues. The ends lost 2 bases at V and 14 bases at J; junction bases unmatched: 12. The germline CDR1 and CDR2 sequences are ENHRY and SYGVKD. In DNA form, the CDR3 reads TGTGCCATCAGTGAGCCCACGGGACAGGACTCCAGGTATTTT. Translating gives CAISEPTGQDSRYF.

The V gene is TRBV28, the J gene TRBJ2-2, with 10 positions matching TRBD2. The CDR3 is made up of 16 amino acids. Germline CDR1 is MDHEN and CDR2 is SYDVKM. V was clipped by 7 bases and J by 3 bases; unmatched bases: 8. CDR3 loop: CASTSSGRVDTGELFF. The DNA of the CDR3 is TGTGCCAGCACCTCTAGCGGGAGAGTTGACACCGGGGAGCTGTTTTTT. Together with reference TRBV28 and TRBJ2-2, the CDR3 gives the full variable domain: DVKVTQSSRYLVKRTGEKVFLECVQDMDHENMFWYRQDPGLGLRLIYFSYDVKMKEKGDIPEGYSVSREKKERFSLILESASTNQTSMYLCASTSSGRVDTGELFFGEGSRLTVL.

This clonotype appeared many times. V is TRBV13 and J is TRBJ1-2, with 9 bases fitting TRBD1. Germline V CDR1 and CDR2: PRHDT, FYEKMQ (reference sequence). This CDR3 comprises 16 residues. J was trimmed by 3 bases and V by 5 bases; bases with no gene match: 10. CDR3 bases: TGTGCCAGCAGCCCTCGACAGGGGGTGGCCTACTATGGCTACACCTTC. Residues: CASSPRQGVAYYGYTF. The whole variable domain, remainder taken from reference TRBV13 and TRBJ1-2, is AAGVIQSPRHLIKEKRETATLKCYPIPRHDTVYWYQQGPGQDPQFLISFYEKMQSDKGSIPDRFSAQQFSDYHSELNMSSLELGDSALYFCASSPRQGVAYYGYTFGSGTRLTVV.

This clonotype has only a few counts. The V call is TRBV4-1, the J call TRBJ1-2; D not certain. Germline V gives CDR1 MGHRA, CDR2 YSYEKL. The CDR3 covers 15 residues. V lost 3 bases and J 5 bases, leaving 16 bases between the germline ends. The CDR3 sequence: CASSQDSGAGYGYTF. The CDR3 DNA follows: TGCGCCAGCAGCCAGGACTCGGGCGCCGGATATGGCTACACCTTC.

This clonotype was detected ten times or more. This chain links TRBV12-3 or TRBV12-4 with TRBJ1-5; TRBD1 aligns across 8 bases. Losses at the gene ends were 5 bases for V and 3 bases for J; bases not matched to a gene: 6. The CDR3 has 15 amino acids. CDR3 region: CASSTGTGVNQPQHF. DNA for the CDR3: TGTGCCAGCAGTACCGGGACAGGTGTCAATCAGCCCCAGCATTTT.

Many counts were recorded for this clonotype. The CDR3 DNA is TGCGCCAGCAGCTTGGAGGGGCCCCAGTACTTC. It is translated as CASSLEGPQYF. The rearrangement uses TRBV5-1 and TRBJ2-5, with D possibly matching TRBD1 (5 bases). Germline lookup yields CDR1 SGHRS and CDR2 YFSETQ. Trimming left V 0 bases short and J 9 bases short, with 6 bases between. The CDR3 loop spans 11 amino acids.

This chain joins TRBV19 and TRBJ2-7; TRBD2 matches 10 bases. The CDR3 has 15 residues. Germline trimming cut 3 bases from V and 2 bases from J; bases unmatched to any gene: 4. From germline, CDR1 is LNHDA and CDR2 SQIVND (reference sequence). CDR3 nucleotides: TGTGCCAGTAGTATCCGGAGCGGGGGGGCCTACGAGCAGTACTTC. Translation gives CASSIRSGGAYEQYF.

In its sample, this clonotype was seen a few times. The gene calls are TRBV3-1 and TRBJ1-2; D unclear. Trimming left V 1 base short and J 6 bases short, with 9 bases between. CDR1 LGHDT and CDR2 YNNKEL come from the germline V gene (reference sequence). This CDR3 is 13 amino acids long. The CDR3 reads CASSQGLAHGYTF. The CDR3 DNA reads TGTGCCAGCAGCCAAGGGTTAGCCCATGGCTACACCTTC. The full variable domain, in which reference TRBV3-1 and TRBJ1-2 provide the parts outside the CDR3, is DTAVSQTPKYLVTQMGNDKSIKCEQNLGHDTMYWYKQDSKKFLKIMFSYNNKELIINETVPNRFSPKSPDKAHLNLHINSLELGDSAVYFCASSQGLAHGYTFGSGTRLTVV.